One TCR beta chain is described in this entry. Primers: 60 Vbeta forward and 13 Jbeta reverse. Data came from immunoSEQ multiplex PCR; TCRdb stores just in-frame clones and leaves some out. In the table there are roughly 69,000 clones, about 78% of which are singletons. The data stem from a study of cytomegalovirus exposure and HLA in healthy donors. At the time of sampling, donors were nominally healthy, though unrecorded immune exposures were likely. Germline V gives CDR1 SGHRS, CDR2 YFSETQ. CDR3 length: 14 residues. The J segment lost 5 bases and the V segment lost 7 bases, leaving 10 bases of the junction unmatched.

This chain connects TRBV5-1 to TRBJ2-5; the match to TRBD1 covers 8 bases. This sequence originates from a man between 18 and 35 years old in good health and CMV-seronegative. Sequenced: PBMCs. The CDR3 reads CASQAQGARETQYF. CDR3 in DNA: TGCGCCAGCCAAGCCCAGGGGGCTCGGGAGACCCAGTACTTC.